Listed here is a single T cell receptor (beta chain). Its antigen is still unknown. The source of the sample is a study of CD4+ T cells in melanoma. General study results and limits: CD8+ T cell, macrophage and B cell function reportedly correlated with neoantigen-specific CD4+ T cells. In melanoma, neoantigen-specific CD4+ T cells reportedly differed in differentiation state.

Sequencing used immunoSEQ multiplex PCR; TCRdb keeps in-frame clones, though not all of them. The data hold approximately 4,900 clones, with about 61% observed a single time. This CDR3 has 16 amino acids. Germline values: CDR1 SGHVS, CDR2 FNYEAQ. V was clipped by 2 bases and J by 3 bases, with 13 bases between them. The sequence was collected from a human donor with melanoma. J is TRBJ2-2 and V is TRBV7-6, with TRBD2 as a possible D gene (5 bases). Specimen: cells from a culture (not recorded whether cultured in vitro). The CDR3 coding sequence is TGTGCCAGCAGCTTACTGGGAGCCCCGTACACCGGGGAGCTGTTTTTT. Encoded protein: CASSLLGAPYTGELFF.